One and the same sample provided the 19 T cell receptor beta chains below, sequenced in a study of regulatory T cells in long-lasting Graves disease. The time point here: newly diagnosed GD, antithyroid drugs for less than 3 months. The TCR library was made from RNA extracted from PBMCs. Both iRepertoire HTBI primers and Arm-PCR of CDR3 regions were used to build the TCR beta libraries. TCRdb reprocessed the multiplex PCR reads via MiXCR and lists one record per CDR3 protein. The sample contains under 300,000 distinct CDR3 sequences, around 21% of which appear only once. The sequencing here drew on peripheral blood mononuclear cells (PBMCs), taken at new diagnosis, from a patient treated with antithyroid drugs. Every receptor here comes from a female donor with Graves disease.

For this clonotype: This may arise from a read error, as a much more abundant clone is one base away. V gene TRBV5-6 combines with J gene TRBJ1-1; 7 bases map to TRBD1. Germline CDR1 and CDR2: SGHDT and YYEEEE. The CDR3 runs to 12 residues. The CDR3 protein is CASSYRGTEASF. The CDR3 bases are TGTGCCAGCAGTTACAGGGGAACTGAAGCTTCCTTT. The complete variable domain, with remaining parts taken from reference TRBV5-6 and TRBJ1-1, reads DAGVTQSPTHLIKTRGQQVTLRCSPKSGHDTVSWYQQALGQGPQFIFQYYEEEERQRGNFPDRFSGHQFPNYSSELNVNALLLGDSALYLCASSYRGTEASFGQGTRLTVV.

This clonotype came up a few times. The chain couples TRBV5-1 to TRBJ1-1; tentative D call: TRBD1 (5 bases). V was pared by 4 bases and J by 5 bases, with 15 bases between. The germline gives CDR1 SGHRS, CDR2 YFSETQ. This CDR3 comprises 14 residues. The chain's CDR3 is CASSPGGGSTEAFF. In DNA, the CDR3 is TGCGCCAGCAGCCCGGGGGGGGGTTCGACTGAAGCTTTCTTT.

Regarding this clonotype: Being one base from a much bigger clone, this may be a read error. The rearrangement joins TRBV6-2 or TRBV6-3 to TRBJ2-3; the match to TRBD2 covers 10 bases. The CDR3 loop spans 15 amino acids. The V segment lost 4 bases and the J segment 5 bases; nucleotides outside the gene matches: 6. The germline V gene has CDR1 MNHEY and CDR2 SVGEGT. The CDR3 reads CASSSERGGRDTQYF. CDR3 in DNA: TGTGCCAGCAGTTCTGAGCGGGGGGGCAGAGATACGCAGTATTTT.

This clonotype was seen many times. The gene calls are TRBV28 and TRBJ2-3; unclear D gene. Trimming pared 4 bases from V and 0 bases from J, leaving 11 bases between. In germline, CDR1 is MDHEN, CDR2 SYDVKM. The CDR3 is made up of 15 amino acids. The CDR3 loop is CASSSPKVSTDTQYF. In DNA form, the CDR3 reads TGTGCCAGCAGTTCCCCGAAGGTTAGCACAGATACGCAGTATTTT. Using reference TRBV28 and TRBJ2-3 for the parts outside the CDR3, the full variable domain is DVKVTQSSRYLVKRTGEKVFLECVQDMDHENMFWYRQDPGLGLRLIYFSYDVKMKEKGDIPEGYSVSREKKERFSLILESASTNQTSMYLCASSSPKVSTDTQYFGPGTRLTVL.

This clonotype was observed a few times. This chain joins TRBV15 and TRBJ1-4; the D is unclear. Trimming took off 1 base at V and 5 bases at J, with 8 bases between the two ends. CDR1 is LNHNV, CDR2 YYDKDF, per germline (reference sequence). This CDR3 comprises 14 residues. CDR3 loop: CATSRAWGNEKLFF. CDR3 DNA: TGTGCCACCAGCAGAGCTTGGGGAAATGAAAAACTGTTTTTT.

This clonotype came up many times. This chain uses TRBV11-3 with TRBJ2-7, with 13 bases lining up with TRBD2. Looked up from germline, CDR1 is SGHNT and CDR2 is YENEEA. CDR3 size: 20 residues. J was trimmed by 3 bases and V by 0 bases; bases with no gene match: 14. As DNA, the CDR3 is TGTGCCAGCAGCTTAGACGGCCCCCCCGGACTAGCGGGAGTTTACTACGAGCAGTACTTC. Translation: CASSLDGPPGLAGVYYEQYF.

This clonotype was detected many times. The CDR3: CASSFRGRGGDSPLHF. In nucleotides, the CDR3 is TGTGCCAGCAGTTTCAGGGGGCGCGGTGGCGATTCACCCCTCCACTTT. This sequence joins TRBV12-3 or TRBV12-4 and TRBJ1-6; 8 bases line up with TRBD1. The junction had 9 bases not matched to a gene; V was cut back by 3 bases and J by 8 bases. The CDR3 covers 16 residues.

This clonotype occurred many times. The genes are TRBV7-8 and TRBJ2-5; 10 nucleotides line up with TRBD1. V lost 5 bases to trimming and J lost 6 bases; unmatched junction nucleotides: 6. Germline V gene data show CDR1 as SGHVS and CDR2 as FQNEAQ. This CDR3 contains 14 residues. This chain's CDR3 is CASSLGDRGKTQYF. The CDR3 DNA reads TGTGCCAGCAGCCTGGGGGACAGGGGAAAGACCCAGTACTTC. Together with reference TRBV7-8 and TRBJ2-5, the CDR3 gives the full variable domain: GAGVSQSPRYKVAKRGQDVALRCDPISGHVSLFWYQQALGQGPEFLTYFQNEAQLDKSGLPSDRFFAERPEGSVSTLKIQRTQQEDSAVYLCASSLGDRGKTQYFGPGTRLLVL.

This clonotype was seen many times. The chain couples TRBV12-3 or TRBV12-4 to TRBJ1-1; D gene ambiguous. The CDR3 runs 14 residues. The germline V and J ends were trimmed by 1 base and 5 bases, with 11 bases remaining between them. CDR3 amino acids: CASSLEAWDTEAFF. The CDR3 bases are TGTGCCAGCAGTTTAGAGGCCTGGGATACTGAAGCTTTCTTT.

This clonotype was seen many times. The V call is TRBV7-2, the J call TRBJ1-1; D gene uncertain. CDR3 length: 13 residues. Germline V lookup: CDR1 SGHTA, CDR2 FQGNSA. V lost 5 bases and J 1 base, leaving 8 bases between the germline ends. In DNA form, the CDR3 reads TGTGCCAGCAGCCGGGTCCCGAACACTGAAGCTTTCTTT. Translation: CASSRVPNTEAFF.

The chain is built from TRBV2 and TRBJ1-5; D gene ambiguous. Germline V gene sequence: CDR1 SNHLY, CDR2 FYNNEI. CDR3 size: 16 residues. Trimming cost V 1 base and J 2 bases, with 12 bases left between them. CDR3 loop: CASSEDLGSGNQPQHF. The CDR3, as DNA: TGTGCCAGCAGTGAAGACCTGGGGAGTGGCAATCAGCCCCAGCATTTT.

The chain combines TRBV12-3 or TRBV12-4 with TRBJ2-7; D may be TRBD1 (6 bases). The CDR3 has 16 residues. The ends were cut back, 4 bases at V and 1 base at J, with 17 bases in the middle. The CDR3 loop reads CASSSADRYPSYEQYF. In nucleotides, the CDR3 is TGTGCCAGCAGTTCGGCCGACAGGTACCCGTCCTACGAGCAGTACTTC.

This chain connects TRBV10-3 to TRBJ1-1; no definite D call. V shed 6 bases and J shed 6 bases, with 11 bases lying between them. Per germline, CDR1 ENHRY and CDR2 SYGVKD. CDR3 length: 12 amino acids. The CDR3 DNA follows: TGTGCCATCAGCCAAGGTACCTCTGAAGCTTTCTTT. Its protein product is CAISQGTSEAFF.

The J gene is TRBJ1-4, the V gene TRBV6-2 or TRBV6-3; D is unclear. V was pared by 4 bases and J by 4 bases, with 7 bases between. This CDR3 region has 13 residues. Germline values: CDR1 MNHEY, CDR2 SVGEGT. As DNA, the CDR3 is TGTGCCAGCAGTTTCCCCGGTAATGAAAAACTGTTTTTT. It yields the protein CASSFPGNEKLFF.

This clonotype was observed at least ten times. This chain links TRBV11-2 with TRBJ2-3; 8 bases map to TRBD2. Trimming removed 6 bases from V and 1 base from J; junction bases left unmatched: 9. This CDR3 is 16 amino acids long. The V gene's germline CDR1 is SGHAT and CDR2 FQNNGV. DNA for the CDR3: TGTGCCAGCAGAGTAGCGGGGCGGTTAGGCACAGATACGCAGTATTTT. Protein sequence: CASRVAGRLGTDTQYF.

The V gene is TRBV9, the J gene TRBJ1-2, with TRBD1 as a possible D gene (5 bases). The CDR3 spans 13 residues. Germline assignment: CDR1 SGDLS and CDR2 YYNGEE. V shed 0 bases and J shed 6 bases, with 9 bases lying between them. CDR3 region: CASSVGQGDGYTF. The CDR3 coding sequence is TGTGCCAGCAGCGTAGGGCAGGGAGATGGCTACACCTTC.

This clonotype was picked up a small number of times. The J gene is TRBJ2-7, the V gene TRBV19; D remains unclear. Germline CDR1 LNHDA, CDR2 SQIVND (reference sequence). The V end was cut by 6 bases, the J end by 0 bases, with 15 bases between. CDR3 length equals 15 residues. The CDR3 loop reads CASSQGRKSSYEQYF. DNA of the CDR3: TGTGCCAGTAGCCAAGGACGGAAGAGCTCCTACGAGCAGTACTTC.

This clonotype was seen at least ten times. The CDR3 loop is CATSDQISGANVLTF. CDR3 nucleotide sequence: TGTGCCACCAGTGATCAGATCTCTGGGGCCAACGTCCTGACTTTC. The rearrangement links TRBV24-1 to TRBJ2-6, with D hard to call. This CDR3 region has 15 residues. Germline V gene lookup returns CDR1 KGHDR and CDR2 SFDVKD. The ends were cut back, 3 bases at V and 0 bases at J, with 5 bases in the middle.

With regard to this clonotype: A far larger clone differs by one base, so this is likely a read error. The genes are TRBV7-8 and TRBJ2-5, with 9 bases identical to TRBD2. The CDR3 loop spans 15 amino acids. Trimming removed 3 bases from V and 9 bases from J; junction bases left unmatched: 11. Germline V gives CDR1 SGHVS, CDR2 FQNEAQ. Here the CDR3 reads CASSFGGGRAQPQYF. In nucleotides, the CDR3 is TGTGCCAGCAGCTTCGGTGGCGGGAGGGCCCAGCCCCAGTACTTC.